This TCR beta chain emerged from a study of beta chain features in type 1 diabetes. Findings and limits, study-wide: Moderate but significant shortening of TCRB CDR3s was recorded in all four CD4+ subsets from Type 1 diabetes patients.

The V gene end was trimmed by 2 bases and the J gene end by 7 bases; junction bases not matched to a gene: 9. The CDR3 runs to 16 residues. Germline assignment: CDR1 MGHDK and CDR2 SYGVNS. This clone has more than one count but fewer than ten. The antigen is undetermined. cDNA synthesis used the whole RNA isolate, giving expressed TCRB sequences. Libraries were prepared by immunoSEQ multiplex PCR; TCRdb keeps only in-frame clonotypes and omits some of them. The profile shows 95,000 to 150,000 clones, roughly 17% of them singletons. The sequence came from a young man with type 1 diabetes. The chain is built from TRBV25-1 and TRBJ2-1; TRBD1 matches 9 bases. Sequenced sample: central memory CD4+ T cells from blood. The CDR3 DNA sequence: TGTGCCAGCAGTGAAGACAGGGGGAGTGGATGGAATGAGCAGTTCTTC. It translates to CASSEDRGSGWNEQFF.